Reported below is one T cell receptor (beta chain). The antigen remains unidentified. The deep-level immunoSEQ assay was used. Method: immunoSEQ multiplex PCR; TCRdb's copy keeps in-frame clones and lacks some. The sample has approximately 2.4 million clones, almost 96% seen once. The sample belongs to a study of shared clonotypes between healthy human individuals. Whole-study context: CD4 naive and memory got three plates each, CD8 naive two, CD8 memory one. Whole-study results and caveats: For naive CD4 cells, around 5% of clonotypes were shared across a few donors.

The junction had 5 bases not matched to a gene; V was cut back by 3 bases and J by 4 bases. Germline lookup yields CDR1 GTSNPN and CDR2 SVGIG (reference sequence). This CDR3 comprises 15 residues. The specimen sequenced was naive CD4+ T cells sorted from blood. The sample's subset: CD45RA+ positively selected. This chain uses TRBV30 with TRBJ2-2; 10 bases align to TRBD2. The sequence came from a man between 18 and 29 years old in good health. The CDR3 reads CAWRDSGRRTGELFF. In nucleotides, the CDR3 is TGTGCCTGGAGGGATAGCGGGAGGCGCACCGGGGAGCTGTTTTTT.